The 15 T cell receptor beta chains given below trace back to one sample, sequenced in a study of CD8 T cells in Susac syndrome. RNA in amounts of about 0.5 to 1 ug was reverse transcribed with random hexamers. TCRdb reprocessed the immunoSEQ multiplex PCR reads via MiXCR and lists one record per CDR3 protein. The data contain about 130,000 distinct CDR3 sequences, around 94% of them singletons. The sequencing sample was made of CD4+ T cells from PBMCs. The receptors derive from a human donor in good health.

The rearrangement joins TRBV3-1 to TRBJ1-1; no definite D call. Germline CDR1 LGHDT, CDR2 YNNKEL (reference sequence). This CDR3 has 11 amino acids. V lost 1 base and J lost 4, with 1 base in between. The CDR3 sequence is CASSQATEAFF. Written as DNA, the CDR3 is TGTGCCAGCAGCCAAGCCACTGAAGCTTTCTTT. The full variable domain, in which reference TRBV3-1 and TRBJ1-1 provide the parts outside the CDR3, is DTAVSQTPKYLVTQMGNDKSIKCEQNLGHDTMYWYKQDSKKFLKIMFSYNNKELIINETVPNRFSPKSPDKAHLNLHINSLELGDSAVYFCASSQATEAFFGQGTRLTVV.

The chain is built from TRBV7-2 and TRBJ2-1; tentatively, D is TRBD1 (5 bases). Germline V gives CDR1 SGHTA, CDR2 FQGNSA. The CDR3 loop spans 16 amino acids. Trimming cost V 1 base and J 9 bases, with 19 bases left between them. The CDR3 nucleotides read TGTGCCAGCAGCTTAGTAGCCTGGGGCATCAGTGGTGAGCAGTTCTTC. As protein: CASSLVAWGISGEQFF.

The gene calls are TRBV5-1 and TRBJ2-1, with D hard to call. Looked up from germline, CDR1 is SGHRS and CDR2 is YFSETQ. Trimming cost V 0 bases and J 4 bases, with 11 bases left between them. The CDR3 has 15 amino acids. CDR3: CASSLEGTNYNEQFF. CDR3 nucleotide sequence: TGCGCCAGCAGCTTGGAGGGAACTAATTACAATGAGCAGTTCTTC.

The gene calls are TRBV20-1 and TRBJ1-2; D not certain. The CDR3 is 13 residues long. Trimming took off 2 bases at V and 0 bases at J, with 7 bases between the two ends. Germline CDR1 is DFQATT and CDR2 is SNEGSKA (reference sequence). This CDR3 is CSARTGTNYGYTF. The CDR3 DNA reads TGCAGTGCTAGAACCGGGACTAACTATGGCTACACCTTC.

This chain joins TRBV6-5 and TRBJ2-1; D possibly corresponds to TRBD1 (5 bases). V lost 2 bases, J lost 0 bases, and 11 bases lay in between. CDR1 is MNHEY, CDR2 SVGAGI, per germline. The CDR3 runs to 16 residues. The chain's CDR3 is CASSYGQGSSYNEQFF. In nucleotides, the CDR3 is TGTGCCAGCAGTTACGGCCAGGGCAGCTCCTACAATGAGCAGTTCTTC.

This CDR3 reads CASSWTGAYEQYF. DNA for the CDR3: TGTGCCAGCAGTTGGACAGGGGCCTACGAGCAGTACTTC. The V gene is TRBV12-3 or TRBV12-4, the J gene TRBJ2-7; 9 positions agree with TRBD1. Unmatched junction bases numbered 0, after V lost 4 bases and J lost 2 bases. The CDR3 sequence is 13 residues long.

The chain links TRBV4-3 to TRBJ2-7, with 9 nucleotides matching TRBD2. The V gene's germline CDR1 is LGHNA and CDR2 YSLEER. The CDR3 sequence is 14 residues long. V shed 3 bases and J 9 bases; nucleotides not matched to a gene: 9. The CDR3 nucleotides read TGCGCCAGCAGCCAGGGGAGCGGGAGGTCTGTGCAGTACTTC. The encoded protein is CASSQGSGRSVQYF.

The chain employs TRBV7-9 and TRBJ1-1; D call uncertain. This CDR3 has 13 amino acids. Trimming took off 5 bases at V and 1 base at J, with 8 bases between the two ends. CDR1 and CDR2 from the germline V gene are SEHNR and FQNEAQ (reference sequence). CDR3 DNA sequence: TGTGCCAGCAGCCCGCAGGCGAACACTGAAGCTTTCTTT. Amino acid sequence: CASSPQANTEAFF.

The genes are TRBV30 and TRBJ1-1; maybe TRBD1 (5 bases). Between the trimmed V and J ends, which lost 4 bases and 3 bases, there was a span of 21 bases. The CDR3 extends over 16 amino acids. CDR1 and CDR2 from the germline V gene are GTSNPN and SVGIG (reference sequence). The CDR3 DNA follows: TGTGCCTGGACCTCCCCCGGTTCTCAAGGGGACACTGAAGCTTTCTTT. Translated, it gives CAWTSPGSQGDTEAFF.

The chain links TRBV15 to TRBJ1-5, with D possibly being TRBD1 (6 bases). The length of the CDR3 is 15 residues. Trimming removed 1 base from V and 2 bases from J, with 9 bases in between. CDR1 is LNHNV and CDR2 is YYDKDF in the germline V gene (reference sequence). The CDR3 sequence: CATSRVSGGNQPQHF. The CDR3, as DNA: TGTGCCACCAGCAGAGTTTCAGGGGGCAATCAGCCCCAGCATTTT.

This chain connects TRBV7-2 to TRBJ1-4, with D unresolved. The germline gives CDR1 SGHTA, CDR2 FQGNSA. The CDR3 consists of 15 residues. V was clipped by 5 bases and J by 7 bases, with 17 bases between them. CDR3 DNA sequence: TGTGCCAGCAGCCAATTGGGGAGGAGGAGTGAAAAACTGTTTTTT. It is translated as CASSQLGRRSEKLFF.

Of note for this clonotype: No conserved phenylalanine or tryptophan ends this CDR3, so it is likely a read error. The chain is built from TRBV5-1 and TRBJ1-1; D is uncertain. Trimming shortened V by 1 base and J by 4 bases, and 14 bases separated the two germline ends. The CDR3 contains 15 residues. CDR1 is SGHRS, CDR2 YFSETQ, per germline. The CDR3 DNA is TGCGCCAGCAGCTTGCAGGTATCGGGAGGCACTGAAGCTTTCCTT. Protein product: CASSLQVSGGTEAFL.

This clonotype showed up just once. The gene calls are TRBV24-1 and TRBJ1-1, with a weak D call TRBD1 (5 bases). Trimming stripped 1 base from V and 2 bases from J, with 7 bases between. From germline, CDR1 is KGHDR and CDR2 SFDVKD. CDR3 length equals 14 residues. The CDR3 loop is CATSDLRDNTEAFF. The CDR3 DNA reads as TGTGCCACCAGTGATTTACGGGACAACACTGAAGCTTTCTTT.

V gene TRBV7-2 combines with J gene TRBJ2-1; D might be TRBD2 (6 bases). Per the germline V gene, CDR1 is SGHTA and CDR2 is FQGNSA. Trimming cost V 1 base and J 3 bases, with 10 bases left between them. The CDR3 is made up of 15 amino acids. CDR3 nucleotide sequence: TGTGCCAGCAGCTTAGTGCGGGAACTCTACAATGAGCAGTTCTTC. Residues: CASSLVRELYNEQFF.

This clonotype was seen just once. V and J are TRBV20-1 and TRBJ2-7; D unresolved. The CDR3 extends over 12 amino acids. Germline V lookup: CDR1 DFQATT, CDR2 SNEGSKA (reference sequence). Trimming stripped 4 bases from V and 3 bases from J, with 10 bases between. The CDR3 DNA is TGCAGTGCTATGCTAGGGAACTACGAGCAGTACTTC. Translated, it gives CSAMLGNYEQYF.